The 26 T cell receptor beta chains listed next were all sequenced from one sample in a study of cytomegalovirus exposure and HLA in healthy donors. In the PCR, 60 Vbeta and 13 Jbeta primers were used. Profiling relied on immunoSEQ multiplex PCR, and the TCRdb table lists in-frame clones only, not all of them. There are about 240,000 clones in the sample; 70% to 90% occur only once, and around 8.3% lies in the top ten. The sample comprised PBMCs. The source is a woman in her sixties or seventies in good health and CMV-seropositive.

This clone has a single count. This CDR3 reads CASSLAGLGKLFF. DNA for the CDR3: TGCGCCAGCAGCTTAGCGGGTTTGGGGAAACTGTTTTTT. V is TRBV5-1 and J is TRBJ1-4; the D is unclear. The CDR3 loop spans 13 amino acids. Between the trimmed V and J ends, which lost 2 bases and 11 bases, there was a span of 13 bases. Germline V CDR1 and CDR2: SGHRS, YFSETQ.

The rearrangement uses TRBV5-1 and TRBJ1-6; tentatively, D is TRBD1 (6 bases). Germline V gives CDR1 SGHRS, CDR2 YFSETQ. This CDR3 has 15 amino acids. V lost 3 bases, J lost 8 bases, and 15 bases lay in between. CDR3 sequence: CASSYQTGSDSPLHF. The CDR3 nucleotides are TGCGCCAGCAGCTACCAAACAGGGTCTGATTCACCCCTCCACTTT.

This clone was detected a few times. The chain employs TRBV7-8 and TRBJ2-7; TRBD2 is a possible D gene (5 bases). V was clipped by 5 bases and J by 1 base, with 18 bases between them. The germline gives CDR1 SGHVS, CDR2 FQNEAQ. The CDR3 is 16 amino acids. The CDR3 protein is CASSLPRQRRSYEQYF. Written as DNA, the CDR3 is TGTGCCAGCAGCCTCCCGAGGCAGAGGAGGTCCTACGAGCAGTACTTC.

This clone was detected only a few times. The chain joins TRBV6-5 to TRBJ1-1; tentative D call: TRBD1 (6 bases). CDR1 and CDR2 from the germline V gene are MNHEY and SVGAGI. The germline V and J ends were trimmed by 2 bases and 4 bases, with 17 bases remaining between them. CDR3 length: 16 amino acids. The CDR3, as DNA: TGTGCCAGCAGTTACGTCCAGGGCCCCAGGGGCACTGAAGCTTTCTTT. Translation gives CASSYVQGPRGTEAFF.

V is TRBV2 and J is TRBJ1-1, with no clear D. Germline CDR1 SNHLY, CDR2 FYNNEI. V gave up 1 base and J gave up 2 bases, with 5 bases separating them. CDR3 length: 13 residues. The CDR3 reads CASSEGANTEAFF. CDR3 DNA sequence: TGTGCCAGCAGTGAAGGGGCCAACACTGAAGCTTTCTTT.

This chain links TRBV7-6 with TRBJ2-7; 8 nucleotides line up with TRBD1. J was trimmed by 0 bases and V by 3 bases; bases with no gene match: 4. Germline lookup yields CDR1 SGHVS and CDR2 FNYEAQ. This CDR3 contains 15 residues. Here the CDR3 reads CASSFRTGSSYEQYF. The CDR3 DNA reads TGTGCCAGCAGCTTCCGGACAGGGAGCTCCTACGAGCAGTACTTC.

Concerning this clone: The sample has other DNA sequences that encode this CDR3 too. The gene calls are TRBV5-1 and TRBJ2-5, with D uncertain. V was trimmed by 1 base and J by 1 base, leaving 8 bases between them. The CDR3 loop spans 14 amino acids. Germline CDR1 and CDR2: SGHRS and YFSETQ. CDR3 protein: CASSLSGSQETQYF. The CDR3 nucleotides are TGCGCCAGCAGCTTGTCTGGCAGCCAAGAGACCCAGTACTTC.

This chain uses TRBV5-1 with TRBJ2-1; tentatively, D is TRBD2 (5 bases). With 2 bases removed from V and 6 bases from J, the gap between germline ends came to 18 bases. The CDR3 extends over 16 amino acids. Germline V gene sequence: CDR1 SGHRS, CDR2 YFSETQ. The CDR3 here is CASSFLWGVGSNEQFF. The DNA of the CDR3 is TGCGCCAGCAGCTTCTTATGGGGAGTAGGGTCCAATGAGCAGTTCTTC.

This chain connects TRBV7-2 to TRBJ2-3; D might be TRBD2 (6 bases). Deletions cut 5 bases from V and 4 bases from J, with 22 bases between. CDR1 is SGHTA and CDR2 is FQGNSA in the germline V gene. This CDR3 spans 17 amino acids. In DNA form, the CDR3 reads TGTGCCAGCAGCCTGATTCCCAGTCGGGAGTCCGCAGATACGCAGTATTTT. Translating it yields CASSLIPSRESADTQYF. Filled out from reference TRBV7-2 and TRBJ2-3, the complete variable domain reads GAGVSQSPSNKVTEKGKDVELRCDPISGHTALYWYRQSLGQGLEFLIYFQGNSAPDKSGLPSDRFSAERTGGSVSTLTIQRTQQEDSAVYLCASSLIPSRESADTQYFGPGTRLTVL.

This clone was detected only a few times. CDR3 nucleotides: TGTGCCAGCAGTCCTCTAGCGGGAGGTTCCTACGAGCAGTACTTC. This gives the protein CASSPLAGGSYEQYF. The rearrangement joins TRBV28 to TRBJ2-7; the match to TRBD2 covers 11 bases. Per germline, CDR1 MDHEN and CDR2 SYDVKM. The trim removed 5 bases at V and 1 base at J, leaving 4 bases unmatched. CDR3 length: 15 amino acids.

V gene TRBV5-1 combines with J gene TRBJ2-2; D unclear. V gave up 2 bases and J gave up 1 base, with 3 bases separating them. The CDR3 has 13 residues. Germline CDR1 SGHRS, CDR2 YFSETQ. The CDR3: CASSFRNTGELFF. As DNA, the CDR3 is TGCGCCAGCAGCTTCCGGAACACCGGGGAGCTGTTTTTT.

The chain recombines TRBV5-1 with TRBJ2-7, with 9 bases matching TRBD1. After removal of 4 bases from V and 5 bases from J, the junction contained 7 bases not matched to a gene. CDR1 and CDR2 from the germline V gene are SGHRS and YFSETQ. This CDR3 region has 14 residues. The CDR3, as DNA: TGCGCCAGCAGCCAGGGGACAGGGCGGGACGAGCAGTACTTC. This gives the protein CASSQGTGRDEQYF.

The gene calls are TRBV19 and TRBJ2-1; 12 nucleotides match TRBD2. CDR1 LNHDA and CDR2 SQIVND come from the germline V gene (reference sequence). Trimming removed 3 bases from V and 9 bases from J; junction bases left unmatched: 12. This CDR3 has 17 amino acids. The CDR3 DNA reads TGTGCCAGTAGTATTACACTAGCGGGAGGCCCCGGGGGTGAGCAGTTCTTC. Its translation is CASSITLAGGPGGEQFF. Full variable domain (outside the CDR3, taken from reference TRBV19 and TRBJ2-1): DGGITQSPKYLFRKEGQNVTLSCEQNLNHDAMYWYRQDPGQGLRLIYYSQIVNDFQKGDIAEGYSVSREKKESFPLTVTSAQKNPTAFYLCASSITLAGGPGGEQFFGPGTRLTVL.

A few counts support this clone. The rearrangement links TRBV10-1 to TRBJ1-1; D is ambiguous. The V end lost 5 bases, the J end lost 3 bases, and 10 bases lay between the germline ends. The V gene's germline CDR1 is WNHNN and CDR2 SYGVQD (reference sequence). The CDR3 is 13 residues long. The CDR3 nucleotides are TGCGCCAGCAGTTCTCAGAGGGACACTGAAGCTTTCTTT. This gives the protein CASSSQRDTEAFF.

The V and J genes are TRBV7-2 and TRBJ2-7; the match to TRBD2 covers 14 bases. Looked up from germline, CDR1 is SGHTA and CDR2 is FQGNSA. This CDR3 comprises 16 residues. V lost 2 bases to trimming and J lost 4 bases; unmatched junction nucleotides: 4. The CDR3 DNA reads TGTGCCAGCAGCTTAAGGGGACTAGCGGGAGTATACGAGCAGTACTTC. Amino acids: CASSLRGLAGVYEQYF.

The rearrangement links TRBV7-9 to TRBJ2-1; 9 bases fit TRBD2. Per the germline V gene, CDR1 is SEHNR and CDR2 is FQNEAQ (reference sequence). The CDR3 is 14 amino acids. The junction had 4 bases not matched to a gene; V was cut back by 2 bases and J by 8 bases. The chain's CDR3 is CASSLTGTSYEQFF. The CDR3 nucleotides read TGTGCCAGCAGCTTAACCGGGACTAGCTATGAGCAGTTCTTC.

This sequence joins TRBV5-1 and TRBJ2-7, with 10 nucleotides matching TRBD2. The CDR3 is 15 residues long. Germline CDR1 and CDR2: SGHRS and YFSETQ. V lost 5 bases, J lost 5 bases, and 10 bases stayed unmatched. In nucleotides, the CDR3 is TGCGCCAGCAGAGATCTAGCGGGAGTCTGGGACGAGCAGTACTTC. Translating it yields CASRDLAGVWDEQYF.

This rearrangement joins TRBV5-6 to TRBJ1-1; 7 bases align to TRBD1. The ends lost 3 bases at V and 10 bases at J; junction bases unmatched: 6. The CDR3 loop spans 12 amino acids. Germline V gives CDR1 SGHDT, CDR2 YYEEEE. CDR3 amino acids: CASSSTGLGAFF. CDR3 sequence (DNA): TGTGCCAGCAGCTCGACAGGGCTCGGAGCTTTCTTT.

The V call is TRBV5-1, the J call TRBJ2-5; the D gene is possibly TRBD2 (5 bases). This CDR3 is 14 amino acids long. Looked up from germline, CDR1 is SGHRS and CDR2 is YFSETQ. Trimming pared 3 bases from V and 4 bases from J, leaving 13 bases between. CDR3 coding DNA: TGCGCCAGCAGCTCGGACTTACCCCCAGAGACCCAGTACTTC. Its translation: CASSSDLPPETQYF.

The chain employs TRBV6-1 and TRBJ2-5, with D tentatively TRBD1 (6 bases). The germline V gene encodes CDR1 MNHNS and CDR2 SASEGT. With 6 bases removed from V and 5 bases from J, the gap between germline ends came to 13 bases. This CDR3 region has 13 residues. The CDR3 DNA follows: TGTGCCAGCAGGAACAGGGTTCGGGAGACCCAGTACTTC. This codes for CASRNRVRETQYF.

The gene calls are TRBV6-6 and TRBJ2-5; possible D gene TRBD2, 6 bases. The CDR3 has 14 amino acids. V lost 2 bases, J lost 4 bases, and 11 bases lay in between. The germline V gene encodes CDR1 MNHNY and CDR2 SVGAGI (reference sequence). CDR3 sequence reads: CASSYGRGRETQYF. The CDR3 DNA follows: TGTGCCAGCAGTTACGGGCGGGGTCGAGAGACCCAGTACTTC.

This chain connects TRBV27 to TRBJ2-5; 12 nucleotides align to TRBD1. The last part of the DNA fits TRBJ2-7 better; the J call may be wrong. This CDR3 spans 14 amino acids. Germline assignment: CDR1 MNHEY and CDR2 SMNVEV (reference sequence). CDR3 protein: CASSPGTGGHEQYF. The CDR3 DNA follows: TGTGCCAGCAGCCCCGGGACAGGGGGCCACGAGCAGTACTTC.

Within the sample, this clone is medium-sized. CDR3: CASGTSGNEQFF. CDR3 coding DNA: TGCGCCAGCGGGACTAGCGGGAATGAGCAGTTCTTC. The rearrangement uses TRBV5-1 and TRBJ2-1, with 12 bases matching TRBD2. This CDR3 is 12 amino acids long. Germline V gives CDR1 SGHRS, CDR2 YFSETQ. V shed 7 bases, J shed 7 bases, and the junction held 0 bases outside the gene matches.

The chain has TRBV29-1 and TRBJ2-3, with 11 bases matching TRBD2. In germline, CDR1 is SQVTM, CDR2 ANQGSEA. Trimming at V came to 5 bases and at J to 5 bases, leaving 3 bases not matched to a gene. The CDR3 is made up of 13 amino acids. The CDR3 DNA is TGCAGCGTTCCGGGACTAGCGGAAGATACGCAGTATTTT. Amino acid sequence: CSVPGLAEDTQYF.

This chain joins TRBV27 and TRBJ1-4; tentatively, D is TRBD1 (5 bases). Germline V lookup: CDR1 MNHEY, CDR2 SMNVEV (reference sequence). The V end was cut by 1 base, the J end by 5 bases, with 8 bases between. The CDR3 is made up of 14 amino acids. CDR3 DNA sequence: TGTGCCAGCAGTTTATTGGGACTCAATGAAAAACTGTTTTTT. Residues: CASSLLGLNEKLFF.

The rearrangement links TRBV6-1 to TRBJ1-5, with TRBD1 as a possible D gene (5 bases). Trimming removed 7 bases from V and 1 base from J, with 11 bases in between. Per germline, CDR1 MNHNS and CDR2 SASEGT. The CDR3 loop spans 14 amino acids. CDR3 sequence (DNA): TGTGCCAGCATTGGACACTCGAGCAATCAGCCCCAGCATTTT. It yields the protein CASIGHSSNQPQHF.